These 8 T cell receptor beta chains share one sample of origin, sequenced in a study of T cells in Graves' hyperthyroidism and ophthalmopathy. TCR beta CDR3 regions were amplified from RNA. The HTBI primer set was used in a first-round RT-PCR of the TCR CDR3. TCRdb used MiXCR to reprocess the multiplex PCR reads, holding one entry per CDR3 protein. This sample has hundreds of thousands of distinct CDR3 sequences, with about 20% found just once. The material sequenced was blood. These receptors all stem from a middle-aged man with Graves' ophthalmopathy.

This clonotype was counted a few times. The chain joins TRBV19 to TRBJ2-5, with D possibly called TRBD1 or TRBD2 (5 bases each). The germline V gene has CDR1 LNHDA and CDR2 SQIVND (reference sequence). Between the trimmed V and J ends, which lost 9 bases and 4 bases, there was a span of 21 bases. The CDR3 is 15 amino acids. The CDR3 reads CASHPGTREGETQYF. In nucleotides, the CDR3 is TGTGCCAGCCATCCTGGGACGCGAGAAGGAGAGACCCAGTACTTC.

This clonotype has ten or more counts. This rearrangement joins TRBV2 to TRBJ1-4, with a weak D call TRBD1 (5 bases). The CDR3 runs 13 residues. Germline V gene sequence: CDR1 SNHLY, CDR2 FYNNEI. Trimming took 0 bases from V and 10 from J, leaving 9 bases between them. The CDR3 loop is CASSEAGETKLFF. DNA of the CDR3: TGTGCCAGCAGTGAAGCAGGGGAGACAAAACTGTTTTTT.

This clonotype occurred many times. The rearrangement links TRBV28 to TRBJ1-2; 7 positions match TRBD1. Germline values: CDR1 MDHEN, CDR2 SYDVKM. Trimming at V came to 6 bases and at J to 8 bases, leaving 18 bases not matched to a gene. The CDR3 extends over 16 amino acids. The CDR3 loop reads CASSATQDRIPWGYTF. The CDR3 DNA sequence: TGTGCCAGCAGCGCCACTCAGGACAGGATCCCCTGGGGCTACACCTTC.

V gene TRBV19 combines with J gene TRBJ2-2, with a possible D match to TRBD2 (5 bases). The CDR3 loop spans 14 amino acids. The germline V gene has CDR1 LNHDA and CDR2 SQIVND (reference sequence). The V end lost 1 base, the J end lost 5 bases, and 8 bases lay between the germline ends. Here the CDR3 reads CASSIAGRTGELFF. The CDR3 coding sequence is TGTGCCAGTAGTATAGCGGGGAGAACCGGGGAGCTGTTTTTT.

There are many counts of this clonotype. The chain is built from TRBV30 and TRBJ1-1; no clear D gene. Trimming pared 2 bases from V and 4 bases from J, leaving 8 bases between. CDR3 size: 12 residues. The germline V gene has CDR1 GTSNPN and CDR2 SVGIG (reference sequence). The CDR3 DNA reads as TGTGCCTGGAGTCTGGGCGCCACTGAAGCTTTCTTT. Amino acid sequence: CAWSLGATEAFF. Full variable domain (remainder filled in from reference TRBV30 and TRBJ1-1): SQTIHQWPATLVQPVGSPLSLECTVEGTSNPNLYWYRQAAGRGLQLLFYSVGIGQISSEVPQNLSASRPQDRQFILSSKKLLLSDSGFYLCAWSLGATEAFFGQGTRLTVV.

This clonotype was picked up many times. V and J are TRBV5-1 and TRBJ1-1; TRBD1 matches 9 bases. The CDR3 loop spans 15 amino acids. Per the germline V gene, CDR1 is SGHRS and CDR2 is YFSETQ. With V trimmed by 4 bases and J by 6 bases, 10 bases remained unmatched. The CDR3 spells CASSPRQDRGSEAFF. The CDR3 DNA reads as TGCGCCAGCAGCCCCCGCCAGGACAGGGGTTCTGAAGCTTTCTTT.

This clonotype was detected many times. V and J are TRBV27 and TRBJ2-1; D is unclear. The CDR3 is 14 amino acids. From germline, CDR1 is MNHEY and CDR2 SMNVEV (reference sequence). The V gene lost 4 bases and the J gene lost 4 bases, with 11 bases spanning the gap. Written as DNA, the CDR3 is TGTGCCAGCAGTTCGCTAGAATATTACAATGAGCAGTTCTTC. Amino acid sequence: CASSSLEYYNEQFF.

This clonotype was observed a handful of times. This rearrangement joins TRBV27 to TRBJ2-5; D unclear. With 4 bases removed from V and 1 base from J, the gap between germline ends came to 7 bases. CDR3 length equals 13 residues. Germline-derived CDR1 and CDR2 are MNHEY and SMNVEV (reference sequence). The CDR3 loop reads CASSSTPQETQYF. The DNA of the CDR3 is TGTGCCAGCAGTTCGACACCCCAAGAGACCCAGTACTTC.